The clone carrying this T cell receptor (beta chain) occurred a few times. The antigen remains unidentified. The entry originates in a study of identical twins. Whole-study results and caveats: Out-of-frame alpha sequences common to twins exhibited a surplus of low generation probability. Twins showed weaker excess sharing in their beta out-of-frame sequences.

A single record per CDR3 protein comes from TCRdb applying MiXCR to the 5' RACE reads. The sample shows around 250,000 distinct CDR3 sequences, approximately 12% of them seen only once. This sample also appeared in a second study, on yellow fever vaccine responses in identical twins.

Specimen: memory (CD45RO+) T cells sorted from blood. The sequence was obtained from a woman aged 18 to 35 in good health.

The DNA of the CDR3 is TGTGCCAGCAGCTTCGGTTTCTACACAGATACGCAGTATTTT. This translates into CASSFGFYTDTQYF. The chain uses TRBV11-2 and TRBJ2-3; D is ambiguous. This CDR3 contains 14 residues. V was shortened by 3 bases and J by 2 bases, with 9 bases between the two germline ends. Looked up from germline, CDR1 is SGHAT and CDR2 is FQNNGV.